The 22 T cell receptor beta chains in this list originate from one sample, sequenced in a study of cytomegalovirus exposure and HLA in healthy donors. PCR involved 60 Vbeta and 13 Jbeta primers. Only in-frame clones appear in the TCRdb table, and some are missing; sequencing was by immunoSEQ multiplex PCR. The sample yields 140,000 to 150,000 clones, 70% to 85% seen once. The sample consisted of PBMCs. These receptor sequences come from a man between 40 and 49 years old in good health and CMV-seronegative.

Only a few counts were recorded for this clone. The gene calls are TRBV27 and TRBJ2-7; the match to TRBD1 covers 7 bases. This CDR3 region has 16 residues. Germline assignment: CDR1 MNHEY and CDR2 SMNVEV (reference sequence). The ends lost 2 bases at V and 3 bases at J; junction bases unmatched: 10. In DNA form, the CDR3 reads TGTGCCAGCAGTTTAACGGGGACAGTGTTAAACTACGAGCAGTACTTC. Amino acid sequence: CASSLTGTVLNYEQYF.

Note on this clone: Its ends do not fully match the called genes, so a read error is possible. The chain joins TRBV13 to TRBJ1-3, with 8 bases lining up with TRBD1. The CDR3 runs to 16 residues. CDR1 and CDR2 from the germline V gene are PRHDT and FYEKMQ (reference sequence). CDR3 in DNA: TGTGCCAGCAGCGCCATTCCAGGGGGCGCTGGAAACACCAGATATTTT. It yields the protein CASSAIPGGAGNTRYF. Combining the CDR3 with reference TRBV13 and TRBJ1-3 gives the whole variable domain AAGVIQSPRHLIKEKRETATLKCYPIPRHDTVYWYQQGPGQDPQFLISFYEKMQSDKGSIPDRFSAQQFSDYHSELNMSSLELGDSALYFCASSAIPGGAGNTRYFGEGSWLTVV.

The CDR3 DNA sequence: TGTGCCAGCAGTTTGAAGATCTCATATGGCGGGGGCTCCTACGAGCAGTACTTC. Amino acids: CASSLKISYGGGSYEQYF. The chain couples TRBV27 to TRBJ2-7, with TRBD2 matching 7 bases. The CDR3 sequence is 18 residues long. Germline V lookup: CDR1 MNHEY, CDR2 SMNVEV (reference sequence). The V gene end was trimmed by 3 bases and the J gene end by 0 bases; junction bases not matched to a gene: 14.

This clone was picked up a small number of times. This rearrangement joins TRBV27 to TRBJ1-5; the match to TRBD1 covers 7 bases. From germline, CDR1 is MNHEY and CDR2 SMNVEV (reference sequence). This CDR3 region has 15 residues. V gave up 2 bases and J gave up 2 bases; unmatched junction bases: 3. The CDR3 bases are TGTGCCAGCAGTTTACAGGGGGTGGGCAATCAGCCCCAGCATTTT. Its translation: CASSLQGVGNQPQHF.

The V and J genes are TRBV28 and TRBJ1-5; TRBD1 matches at 8 bases. Per germline, CDR1 MDHEN and CDR2 SYDVKM. V was clipped by 6 bases and J by 6 bases; unmatched bases: 10. The CDR3 runs 15 residues. The DNA for the CDR3 is TGTGCCAGCAGCCTAGGACAGGGCGGTGTTCAGCCCCAGCATTTT. Translated: CASSLGQGGVQPQHF.

This sequence joins TRBV19 and TRBJ2-4; TRBD1 might be the D (7 bases). The V end lost 8 bases, the J end lost 3 bases, and 17 bases lay between the germline ends. Per germline, CDR1 LNHDA and CDR2 SQIVND (reference sequence). The CDR3 sequence is 15 residues long. As DNA, the CDR3 is TGTGCCAGTCTCAAGGAGGGGGCGGACAAAAACATTCAGTACTTC. It translates to CASLKEGADKNIQYF.

In this sample, this clone turned up once. V gene TRBV7-6 combines with J gene TRBJ2-2, with 7 bases matching TRBD2. CDR3 size: 15 residues. CDR1 is SGHVS, CDR2 FNYEAQ, per germline. J gave up 6 bases and V 1 base, and 5 bases lay outside the gene matches. As DNA, the CDR3 is TGTGCCAGCAGCTTAGTGGCGGGAGTCTCCGGGGAGCTGTTTTTT. Its protein product is CASSLVAGVSGELFF.

The chain links TRBV7-8 to TRBJ2-7; 9 bases match TRBD1. In germline, CDR1 is SGHVS, CDR2 FQNEAQ. V lost 5 bases, J lost 4 bases, and 6 bases stayed unmatched. The CDR3 contains 14 residues. In nucleotides, the CDR3 is TGTGCCAGCAGCCTGGGACAGGGAGTGTACGAGCAGTACTTC. Translation: CASSLGQGVYEQYF.

V is TRBV7-8 and J is TRBJ2-3, with D possibly matching TRBD2 (5 bases). The CDR3 length is 14 residues. The ends were cut back, 8 bases at V and 6 bases at J, with 18 bases in the middle. Germline CDR1 is SGHVS and CDR2 is FQNEAQ. The CDR3 protein is CASGGERWSDTQYF. In DNA form, the CDR3 reads TGTGCCAGCGGTGGAGAGCGGTGGTCCGATACGCAGTATTTT.

The chain links TRBV28 to TRBJ2-1, with 11 bases fitting TRBD1. The CDR3 contains 18 residues. The ends lost 1 base at V and 0 bases at J; junction bases unmatched: 5. CDR1 and CDR2 from the germline V gene are MDHEN and SYDVKM. CDR3 nucleotides: TGTGCCAGCAGTTTATATCCCGGGACAGGGGGCTCCTACAATGAGCAGTTCTTC. Translating it yields CASSLYPGTGGSYNEQFF.

This clone has just one count. J is TRBJ2-3 and V is TRBV6-1, with TRBD1 identical over 11 bases. The germline V gene has CDR1 MNHNS and CDR2 SASEGT. V was clipped by 6 bases and J by 4 bases; unmatched bases: 9. This CDR3 has 16 amino acids. Here the CDR3 DNA reads TGTGCCAGCAGCGAAAGGGACAGGGGGTATGCAGATACGCAGTATTTT. Its protein product is CASSERDRGYADTQYF.

This chain uses TRBV28 with TRBJ1-3; no definite D call. Between the trimmed V and J ends, which lost 3 bases and 4 bases, there was a span of 10 bases. The CDR3 covers 14 residues. Looked up from germline, CDR1 is MDHEN and CDR2 is SYDVKM. CDR3 sequence reads: CASSLGGRGNTIYF. The CDR3 nucleotides read TGTGCCAGCAGTTTGGGCGGGAGAGGAAACACCATATATTTT.

V usage is TRBV9 and J usage is TRBJ1-6, with a weak D call TRBD1 (5 bases). The CDR3 sequence is 16 residues long. Germline assignment: CDR1 SGDLS and CDR2 YYNGEE. The germline V and J ends were trimmed by 0 bases and 0 bases, with 7 bases remaining between them. The CDR3 spells CASSVEGRSYNSPLHF. The CDR3 DNA is TGTGCCAGCAGCGTAGAGGGGCGCTCCTATAATTCACCCCTCCACTTT.

This chain links TRBV11-2 with TRBJ1-2; 7 positions match TRBD1. The germline V gene encodes CDR1 SGHAT and CDR2 FQNNGV. V was pared by 0 bases and J by 1 base, with 8 bases of the junction left unmatched. The CDR3 totals 17 residues. The CDR3 loop is CASSLDYGGQRNYGYTF. CDR3 bases: TGTGCCAGCAGCTTAGATTACGGGGGACAGCGTAACTATGGCTACACCTTC. Filled out from reference TRBV11-2 and TRBJ1-2, the complete variable domain reads EAGVAQSPRYKIIEKRQSVAFWCNPISGHATLYWYQQILGQGPKLLIQFQNNGVVDDSQLPKDRFSAERLKGVDSTLKIQPAKLEDSAVYLCASSLDYGGQRNYGYTFGSGTRLTVV.

The table lists this clone with a count of one. V and J are TRBV4-1 and TRBJ1-6; perhaps TRBD1 as D (5 bases). CDR3 length: 16 amino acids. The V end was cut by 4 bases, the J end by 6 bases, with 16 bases between. The germline gives CDR1 MGHRA, CDR2 YSYEKL. The CDR3 nucleotides are TGCGCCAGCAGCCCGAGTCGGGGGGACCTTAATTCACCCCTCCACTTT. It translates to CASSPSRGDLNSPLHF.

The V call is TRBV5-5, the J call TRBJ1-5, with D maybe TRBD1 (5 bases). The CDR3 has 14 amino acids. The germline V and J ends were trimmed by 0 bases and 2 bases, with 6 bases remaining between them. CDR1 is SGHKS, CDR2 YYEKEE, per germline (reference sequence). CDR3 DNA sequence: TGTGCCAGCAGCTTGGGGGGCGGCAATCAGCCCCAGCATTTT. This encodes CASSLGGGNQPQHF. Full variable domain (remainder filled in from reference TRBV5-5 and TRBJ1-5): DAGVTQSPTHLIKTRGQQVTLRCSPISGHKSVSWYQQVLGQGPQFIFQYYEKEERGRGNFPDRFSARQFPNYSSELNVNALLLGDSALYLCASSLGGGNQPQHFGDGTRLSIL.

The chain has TRBV7-9 and TRBJ1-4, with 9 bases identical to TRBD1. The CDR3 totals 12 residues. V was clipped by 11 bases and J by 8 bases; unmatched bases: 6. Germline V gene data show CDR1 as SEHNR and CDR2 as FQNEAQ (reference sequence). CDR3 in amino acids: CACRDRDEKLFF. CDR3 in DNA: TGTGCCTGCCGGGACAGGGACGAAAAACTGTTTTTT.

The chain has TRBV30 and TRBJ2-1, with unresolved D. The V gene's germline CDR1 is GTSNPN and CDR2 SVGIG (reference sequence). Trimming cost V 0 bases and J 9 bases, with 9 bases left between them. This CDR3 region has 12 residues. The chain's CDR3 is CAWSVRGGEQFF. CDR3 coding DNA: TGTGCCTGGAGTGTGAGAGGCGGTGAGCAGTTCTTC.

The rearrangement joins TRBV6-6 to TRBJ2-1; 9 bases map to TRBD2. Per the germline V gene, CDR1 is MNHNY and CDR2 is SVGAGI (reference sequence). V lost 1 base and J lost 8; bases outside the gene matches: 6. This CDR3 spans 15 amino acids. This CDR3 is CASSYLREGPHEQFF. The DNA for the CDR3 is TGTGCCAGCAGTTACTTGCGGGAGGGCCCCCATGAGCAGTTCTTC.

The chain employs TRBV11-3 and TRBJ2-5, with TRBD1 identical over 8 bases. The assigned J gene may be wrong: the sequence end matches TRBJ2-7 better. The CDR3 runs to 13 residues. Germline V gene data show CDR1 as SGHNT and CDR2 as YENEEA. The CDR3 nucleotides read TGTGCCAGCTCAACTGGACAGGGCTACGAGCAGTACTTC. Residues: CASSTGQGYEQYF.

The chain employs TRBV9 and TRBJ2-7; 8 bases agree with TRBD1. This CDR3 has 15 residues. The germline gives CDR1 SGDLS, CDR2 YYNGEE. V dropped 0 bases and J dropped 3; count of bases not matched to a gene: 5. CDR3 protein: CASSVGDRGFYEQYF. As DNA, the CDR3 is TGTGCCAGCAGCGTAGGAGACAGGGGATTCTACGAGCAGTACTTC.

The V and J genes are TRBV11-1 and TRBJ2-7; 7 positions agree with TRBD1. The germline V gene has CDR1 SGHAT and CDR2 FQDESV (reference sequence). CDR3 size: 15 residues. Unmatched junction bases numbered 8, after V lost 5 bases and J lost 1 base. The CDR3 coding sequence is TGTGCCAGCAGCCCAGGGGGTCAGGGGTCCTACGAGCAGTACTTC. It is translated as CASSPGGQGSYEQYF.